This T cell receptor (beta chain) was obtained from a study of shared clonotypes between healthy human individuals. Sequencing used immunoSEQ multiplex PCR; TCRdb keeps in-frame clones, though not all of them. The table records about half a million clones, 81% of them present only once. The CDR3 consists of 16 residues. In germline, CDR1 is SGHAT, CDR2 FQNNGV. V lost 0 bases to trimming and J lost 1 base, with 7 bases between them. This clone was seen more than once but under ten times. The sample taken for sequencing was PBMCs. This TCR derives from a woman aged 35 to 49 in good health. Some clones in this sample may be carry-over from other donors' samples. The chain couples TRBV11-2 to TRBJ2-6; no firm D call. In DNA, the CDR3 is TGTGCCAGCAGCTTAGATGGCAGGTCTGGGGCCAACGTCCTGACTTTC. Protein: CASSLDGRSGANVLTF.